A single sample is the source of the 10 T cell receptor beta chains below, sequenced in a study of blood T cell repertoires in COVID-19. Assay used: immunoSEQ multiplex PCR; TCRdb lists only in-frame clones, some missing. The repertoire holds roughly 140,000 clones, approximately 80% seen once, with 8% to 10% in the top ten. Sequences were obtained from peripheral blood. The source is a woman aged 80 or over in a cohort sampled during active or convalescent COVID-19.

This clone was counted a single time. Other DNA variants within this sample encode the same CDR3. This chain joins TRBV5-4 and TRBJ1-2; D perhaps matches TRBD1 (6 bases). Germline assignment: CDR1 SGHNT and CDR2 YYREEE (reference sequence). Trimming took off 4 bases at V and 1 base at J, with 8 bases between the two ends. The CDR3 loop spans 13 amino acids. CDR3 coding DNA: TGTGCCAGCAGCGTGGACAGTAACTATGGCTACACCTTC. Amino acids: CASSVDSNYGYTF.

The DNA for the CDR3 is TGTGCCAGCAGACGCGGGACAGTGAACACCGGGGAGCTGTTTTTT. It yields the protein CASRRGTVNTGELFF. The J gene is TRBJ2-2, the V gene TRBV2; D might be TRBD1 (7 bases). This CDR3 spans 15 amino acids. Germline V CDR1 and CDR2: SNHLY, FYNNEI. Trimming removed 6 bases at V and 1 base at J, with 12 bases between.

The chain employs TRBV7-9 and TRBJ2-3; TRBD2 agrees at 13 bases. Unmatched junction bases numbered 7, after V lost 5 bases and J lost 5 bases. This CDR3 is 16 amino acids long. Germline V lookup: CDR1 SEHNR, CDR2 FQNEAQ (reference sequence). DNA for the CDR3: TGTGCCAGCAGCCCGGGACTAGCGGGGCTTATAGATACGCAGTATTTT. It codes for CASSPGLAGLIDTQYF.

The chain's CDR3 is CASSRGKTYEQYF. The CDR3 DNA reads as TGTGCCAGTAGCAGAGGGAAGACATACGAGCAGTACTTC. The V and J genes are TRBV19 and TRBJ2-7, with D possibly TRBD2 on 5 matching bases. Germline V lookup: CDR1 LNHDA, CDR2 SQIVND (reference sequence). The V end was cut by 6 bases, the J end by 4 bases, with 13 bases between. This CDR3 is 13 amino acids long.

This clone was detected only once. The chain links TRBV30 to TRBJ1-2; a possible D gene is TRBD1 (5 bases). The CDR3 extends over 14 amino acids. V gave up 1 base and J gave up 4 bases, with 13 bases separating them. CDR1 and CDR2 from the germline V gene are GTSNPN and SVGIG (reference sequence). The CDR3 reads CAWSEGGQGYGYTF. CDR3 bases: TGTGCCTGGAGTGAGGGTGGGCAGGGCTATGGCTACACCTTC.

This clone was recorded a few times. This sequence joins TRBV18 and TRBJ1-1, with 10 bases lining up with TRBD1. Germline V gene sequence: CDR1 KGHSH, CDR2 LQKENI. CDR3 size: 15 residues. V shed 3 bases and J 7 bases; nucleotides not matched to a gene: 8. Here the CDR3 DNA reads TGTGCCAGCTCACCGGGACAGGGGAAAGAGGGTGAAGCTTTCTTT. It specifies CASSPGQGKEGEAFF.

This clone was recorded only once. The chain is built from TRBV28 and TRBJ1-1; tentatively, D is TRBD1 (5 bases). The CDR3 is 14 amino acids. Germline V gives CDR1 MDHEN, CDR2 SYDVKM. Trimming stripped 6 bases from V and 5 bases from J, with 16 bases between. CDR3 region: CASSRGGVRTEAFF. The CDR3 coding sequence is TGTGCCAGCAGCCGGGGGGGGGTGAGGACTGAAGCTTTCTTT.

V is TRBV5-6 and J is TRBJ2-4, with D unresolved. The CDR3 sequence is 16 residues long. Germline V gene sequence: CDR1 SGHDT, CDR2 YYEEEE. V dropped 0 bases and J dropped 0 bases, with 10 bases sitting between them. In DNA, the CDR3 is TGTGCCAGCAGCTTGGCCCTGACTCAAGCCAAAAACATTCAGTACTTC. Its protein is CASSLALTQAKNIQYF.

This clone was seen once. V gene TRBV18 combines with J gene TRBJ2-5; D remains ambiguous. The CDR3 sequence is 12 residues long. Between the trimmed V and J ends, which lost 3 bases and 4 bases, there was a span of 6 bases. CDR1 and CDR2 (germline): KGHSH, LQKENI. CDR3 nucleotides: TGTGCCAGCTCACCGGTAGCAGAGACCCAGTACTTC. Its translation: CASSPVAETQYF.

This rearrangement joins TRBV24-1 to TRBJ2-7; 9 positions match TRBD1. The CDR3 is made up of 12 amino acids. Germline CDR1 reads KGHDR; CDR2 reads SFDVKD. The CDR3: CATPGQGYEQYV. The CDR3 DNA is TGTGCAACGCCGGGACAGGGTTACGAGCAGTACGTC.